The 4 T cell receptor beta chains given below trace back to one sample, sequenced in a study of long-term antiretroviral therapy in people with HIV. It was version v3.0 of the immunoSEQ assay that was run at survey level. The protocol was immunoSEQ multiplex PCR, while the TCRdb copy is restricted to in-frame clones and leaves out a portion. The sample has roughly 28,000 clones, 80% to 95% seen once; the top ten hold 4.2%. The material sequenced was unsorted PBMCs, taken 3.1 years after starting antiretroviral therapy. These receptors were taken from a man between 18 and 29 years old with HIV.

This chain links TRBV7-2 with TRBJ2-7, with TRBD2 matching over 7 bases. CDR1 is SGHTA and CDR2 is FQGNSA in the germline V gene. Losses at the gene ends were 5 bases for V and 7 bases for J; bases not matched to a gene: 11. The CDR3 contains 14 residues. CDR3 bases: TGTGCCAGCAGCCTAACTTCGCCCGGGGGGGAGCAGTACTTC. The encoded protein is CASSLTSPGGEQYF.

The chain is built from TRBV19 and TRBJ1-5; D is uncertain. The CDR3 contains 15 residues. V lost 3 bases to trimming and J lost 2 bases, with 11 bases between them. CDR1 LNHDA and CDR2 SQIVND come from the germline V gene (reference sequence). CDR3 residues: CASSILAGGNQPQHF. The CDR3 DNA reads TGTGCCAGTAGTATTCTGGCAGGCGGCAATCAGCCCCAGCATTTT.

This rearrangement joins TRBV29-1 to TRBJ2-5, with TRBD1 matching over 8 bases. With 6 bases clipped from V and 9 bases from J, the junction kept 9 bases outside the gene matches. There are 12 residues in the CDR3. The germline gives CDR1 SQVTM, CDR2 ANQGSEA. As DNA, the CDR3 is TGCAGCGTCAACATAGAGACAGGGGCCCAGTACTTC. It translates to CSVNIETGAQYF. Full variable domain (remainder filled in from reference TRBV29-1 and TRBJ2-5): SAVISQKPSRDICQRGTSLTIQCQVDSQVTMMFWYRQQPGQSLTLIATANQGSEATYESGFVIDKFPISRPNLTFSTLTVSNMSPEDSSIYLCSVNIETGAQYFGPGTRLLVL.

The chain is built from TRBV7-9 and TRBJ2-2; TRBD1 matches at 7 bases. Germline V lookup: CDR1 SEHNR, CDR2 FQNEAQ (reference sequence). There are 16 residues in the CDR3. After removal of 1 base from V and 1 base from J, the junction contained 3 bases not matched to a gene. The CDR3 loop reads CASSLVTGLNTGELFF. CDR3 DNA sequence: TGTGCCAGCAGCTTAGTGACAGGGCTGAACACCGGGGAGCTGTTTTTT.